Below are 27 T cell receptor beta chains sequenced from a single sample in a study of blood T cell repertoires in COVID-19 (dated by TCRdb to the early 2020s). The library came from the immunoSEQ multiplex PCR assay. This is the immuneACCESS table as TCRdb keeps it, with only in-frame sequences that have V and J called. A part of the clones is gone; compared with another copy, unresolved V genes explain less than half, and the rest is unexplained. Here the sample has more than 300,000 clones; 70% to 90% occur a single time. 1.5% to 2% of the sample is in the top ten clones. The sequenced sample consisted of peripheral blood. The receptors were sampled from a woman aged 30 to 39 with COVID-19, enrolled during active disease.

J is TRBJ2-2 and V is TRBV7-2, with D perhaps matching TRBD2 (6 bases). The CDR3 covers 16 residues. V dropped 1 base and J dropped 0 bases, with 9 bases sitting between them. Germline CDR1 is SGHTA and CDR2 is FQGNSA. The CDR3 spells CASSLGSSANTGELFF. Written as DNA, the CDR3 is TGTGCCAGCAGCTTAGGGTCTAGCGCGAACACCGGGGAGCTGTTTTTT. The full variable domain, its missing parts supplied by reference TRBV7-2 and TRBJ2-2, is GAGVSQSPSNKVTEKGKDVELRCDPISGHTALYWYRQSLGQGLEFLIYFQGNSAPDKSGLPSDRFSAERTGGSVSTLTIQRTQQEDSAVYLCASSLGSSANTGELFFGEGSRLTVL.

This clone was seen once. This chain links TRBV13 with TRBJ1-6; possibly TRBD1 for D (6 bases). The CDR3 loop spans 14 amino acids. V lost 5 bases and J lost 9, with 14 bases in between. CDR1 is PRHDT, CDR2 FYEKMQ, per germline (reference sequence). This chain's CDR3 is CASSLGQRTSPLHF. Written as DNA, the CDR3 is TGTGCCAGCAGCCTCGGACAGAGGACTTCACCCCTCCACTTT. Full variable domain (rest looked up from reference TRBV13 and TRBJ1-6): AAGVIQSPRHLIKEKRETATLKCYPIPRHDTVYWYQQGPGQDPQFLISFYEKMQSDKGSIPDRFSAQQFSDYHSELNMSSLELGDSALYFCASSLGQRTSPLHFGNGTRLTVT.

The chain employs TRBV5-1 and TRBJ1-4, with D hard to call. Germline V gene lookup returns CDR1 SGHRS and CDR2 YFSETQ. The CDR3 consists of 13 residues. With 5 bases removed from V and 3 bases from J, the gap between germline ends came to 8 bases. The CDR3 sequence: CASSELPNEKLFF. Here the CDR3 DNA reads TGCGCCAGCAGTGAGCTTCCTAATGAAAAACTGTTTTTT.

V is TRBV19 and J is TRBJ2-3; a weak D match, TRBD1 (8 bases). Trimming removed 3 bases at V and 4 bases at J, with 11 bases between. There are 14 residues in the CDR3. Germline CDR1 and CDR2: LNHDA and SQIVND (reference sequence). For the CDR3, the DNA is TGTGCCAGTAGTATTACAGGGGGGGCAGATACGCAGTATTTT. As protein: CASSITGGADTQYF. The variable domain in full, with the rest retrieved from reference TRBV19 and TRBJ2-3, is DGGITQSPKYLFRKEGQNVTLSCEQNLNHDAMYWYRQDPGQGLRLIYYSQIVNDFQKGDIAEGYSVSREKKESFPLTVTSAQKNPTAFYLCASSITGGADTQYFGPGTRLTVL.

The DNA for the CDR3 is TGTGCCAGCAGCTTCAGACAGGGCTTGAACACTGAAGCTTTCTTT. Its protein product is CASSFRQGLNTEAFF. The rearrangement joins TRBV7-9 to TRBJ1-1, with 7 bases lining up with TRBD1. The V gene's germline CDR1 is SEHNR and CDR2 FQNEAQ (reference sequence). This CDR3 comprises 15 residues. J lost 0 bases, V lost 3 bases, and 4 bases had no gene match. The full variable domain, its missing parts supplied by reference TRBV7-9 and TRBJ1-1, is DTGVSQNPRHKITKRGQNVTFRCDPISEHNRLYWYRQTLGQGPEFLTYFQNEAQLEKSRLLSDRFSAERPKGSFSTLEIQRTEQGDSAMYLCASSFRQGLNTEAFFGQGTRLTVV.

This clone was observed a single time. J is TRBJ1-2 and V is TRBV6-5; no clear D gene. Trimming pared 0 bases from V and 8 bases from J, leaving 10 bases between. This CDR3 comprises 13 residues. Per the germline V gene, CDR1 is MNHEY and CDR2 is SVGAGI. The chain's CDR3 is CASSYSIGLGYTF. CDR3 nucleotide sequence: TGTGCCAGCAGTTACTCGATCGGACTGGGCTACACCTTC.

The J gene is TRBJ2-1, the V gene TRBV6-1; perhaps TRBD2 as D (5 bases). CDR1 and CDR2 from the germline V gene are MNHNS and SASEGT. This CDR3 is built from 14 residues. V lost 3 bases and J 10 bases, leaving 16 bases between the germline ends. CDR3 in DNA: TGTGCCAGCAGTGACGGGGTTTGGGTGGACGAGCAGTTCTTC. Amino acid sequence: CASSDGVWVDEQFF.

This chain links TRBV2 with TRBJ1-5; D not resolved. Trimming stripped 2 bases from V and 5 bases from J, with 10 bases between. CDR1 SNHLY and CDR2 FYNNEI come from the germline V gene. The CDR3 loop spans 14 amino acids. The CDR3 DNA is TGTGCCAGCAGTGAATCGGGAAGGTATCAGCCCCAGCATTTT. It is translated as CASSESGRYQPQHF.

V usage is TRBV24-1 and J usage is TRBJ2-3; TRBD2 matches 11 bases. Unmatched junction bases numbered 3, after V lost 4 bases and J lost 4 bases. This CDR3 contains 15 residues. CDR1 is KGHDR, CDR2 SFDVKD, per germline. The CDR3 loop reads CATSESSGGADTQYF. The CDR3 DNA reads TGTGCCACCAGTGAAAGTAGCGGGGGGGCAGATACGCAGTATTTT.

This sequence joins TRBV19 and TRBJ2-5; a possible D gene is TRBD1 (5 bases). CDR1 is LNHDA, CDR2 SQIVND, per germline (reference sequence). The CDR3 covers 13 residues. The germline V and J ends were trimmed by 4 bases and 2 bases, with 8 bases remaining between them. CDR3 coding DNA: TGTGCCAGTAGTACACAGGAACAAGAGACCCAGTACTTC. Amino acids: CASSTQEQETQYF.

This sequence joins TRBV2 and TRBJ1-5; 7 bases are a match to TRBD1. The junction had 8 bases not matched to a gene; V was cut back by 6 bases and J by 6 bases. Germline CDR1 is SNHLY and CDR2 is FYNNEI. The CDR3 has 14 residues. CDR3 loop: CASSAETGFQPQHF. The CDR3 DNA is TGTGCCAGCAGCGCCGAGACAGGGTTTCAGCCCCAGCATTTT.

The CDR3 DNA is TGTGCCAGCAGCCCCCCATCCAGGACTAGTGGCAATGAGCAGTTCTTC. This codes for CASSPPSRTSGNEQFF. This chain joins TRBV3-1 (or the pseudogene TRBV3-2) and TRBJ2-1; 7 positions agree with TRBD2. The CDR3 runs 16 residues. Germline lookup yields CDR1 LGHDT and CDR2 YNNKEL (reference sequence). The ends lost 4 bases at V and 6 bases at J; junction bases unmatched: 12.

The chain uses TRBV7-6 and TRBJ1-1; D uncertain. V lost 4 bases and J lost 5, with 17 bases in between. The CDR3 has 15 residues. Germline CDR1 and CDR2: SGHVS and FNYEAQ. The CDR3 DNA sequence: TGTGCCAGCAGCTCCCAAACCCAACCGGGGACTGAAGCTTTCTTT. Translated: CASSSQTQPGTEAFF.

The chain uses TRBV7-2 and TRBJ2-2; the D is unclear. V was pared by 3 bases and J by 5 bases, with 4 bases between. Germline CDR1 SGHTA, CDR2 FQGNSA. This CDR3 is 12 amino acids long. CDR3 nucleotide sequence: TGTGCCAGCAGCTTGAGGACCGGGGAGCTGTTTTTT. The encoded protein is CASSLRTGELFF.

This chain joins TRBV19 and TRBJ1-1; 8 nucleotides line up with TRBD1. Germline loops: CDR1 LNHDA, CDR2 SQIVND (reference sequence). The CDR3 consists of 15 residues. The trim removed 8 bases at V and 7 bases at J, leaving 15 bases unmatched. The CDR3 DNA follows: TGTGCCAGTCAGATTGACAGGGGTCGATATAATGAAGCTTTCTTT. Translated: CASQIDRGRYNEAFF.

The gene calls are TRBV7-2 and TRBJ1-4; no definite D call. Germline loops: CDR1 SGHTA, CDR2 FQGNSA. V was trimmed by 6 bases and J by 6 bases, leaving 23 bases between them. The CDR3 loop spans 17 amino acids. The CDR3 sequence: CASSLIGGYAKDEKLFF. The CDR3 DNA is TGTGCCAGCAGTCTAATCGGCGGTTACGCGAAAGATGAAAAACTGTTTTTT.

The CDR3 nucleotides are TGTGCCACTACGGGGGCTGGGGCCAACGTCCTGACTTTC. Protein: CATTGAGANVLTF. The rearrangement links TRBV6-5 to TRBJ2-6; D perhaps matches TRBD2 (6 bases). Trimming removed 10 bases at V and 2 bases at J, with 9 bases between. Germline CDR1 reads MNHEY; CDR2 reads SVGAGI. The CDR3 covers 13 residues.

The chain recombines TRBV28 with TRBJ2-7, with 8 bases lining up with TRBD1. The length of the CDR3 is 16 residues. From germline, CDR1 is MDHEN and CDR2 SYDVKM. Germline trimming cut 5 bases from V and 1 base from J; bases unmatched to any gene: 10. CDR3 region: CASSPLGQGESYEQYF. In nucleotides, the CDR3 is TGTGCCAGCAGTCCGCTTGGACAGGGAGAGTCCTACGAGCAGTACTTC.

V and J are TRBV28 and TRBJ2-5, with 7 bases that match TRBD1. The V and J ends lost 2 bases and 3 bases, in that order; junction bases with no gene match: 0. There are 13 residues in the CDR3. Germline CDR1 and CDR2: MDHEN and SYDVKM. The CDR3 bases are TGTGCCAGCAGTTTAGGGACAGAAGAGACCCAGTACTTC. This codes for CASSLGTEETQYF. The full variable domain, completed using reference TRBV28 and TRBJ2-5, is DVKVTQSSRYLVKRTGEKVFLECVQDMDHENMFWYRQDPGLGLRLIYFSYDVKMKEKGDIPEGYSVSREKKERFSLILESASTNQTSMYLCASSLGTEETQYFGPGTRLLVL.

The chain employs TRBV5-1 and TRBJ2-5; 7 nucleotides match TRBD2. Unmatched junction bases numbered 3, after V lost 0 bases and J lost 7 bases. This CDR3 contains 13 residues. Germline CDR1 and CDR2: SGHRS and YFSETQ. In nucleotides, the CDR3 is TGCGCCAGCAGCTTGGGACTAGCCGGGACCCAGTACTTC. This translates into CASSLGLAGTQYF.

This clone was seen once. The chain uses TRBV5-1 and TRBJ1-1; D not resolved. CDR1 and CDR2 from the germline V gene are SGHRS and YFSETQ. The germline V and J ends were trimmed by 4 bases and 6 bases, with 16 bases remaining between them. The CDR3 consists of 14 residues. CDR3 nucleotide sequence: TGCGCCAGCAGCCTCACCGGTGCACGGTCTGAAGCTTTCTTT. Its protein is CASSLTGARSEAFF.

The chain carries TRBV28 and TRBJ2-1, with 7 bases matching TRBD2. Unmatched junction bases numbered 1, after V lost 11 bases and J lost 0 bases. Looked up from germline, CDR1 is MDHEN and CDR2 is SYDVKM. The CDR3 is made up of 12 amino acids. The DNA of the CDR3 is TGTGCCTGGGGGGGCTCCTACAATGAGCAGTTCTTC. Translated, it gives CAWGGSYNEQFF.

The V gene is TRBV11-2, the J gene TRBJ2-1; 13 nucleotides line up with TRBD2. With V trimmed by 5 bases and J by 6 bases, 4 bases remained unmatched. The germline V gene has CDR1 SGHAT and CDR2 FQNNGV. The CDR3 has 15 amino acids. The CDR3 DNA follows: TGTGCCAGCAGCCGCACTAGCGGGGGGGGCAATGAGCAGTTCTTC. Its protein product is CASSRTSGGGNEQFF.

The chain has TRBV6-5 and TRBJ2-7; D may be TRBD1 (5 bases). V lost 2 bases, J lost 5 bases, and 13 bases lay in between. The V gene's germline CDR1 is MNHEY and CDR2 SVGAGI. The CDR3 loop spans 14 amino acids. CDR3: CASSYEVWGNEQYF. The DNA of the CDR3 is TGTGCCAGCAGTTACGAGGTTTGGGGCAACGAGCAGTACTTC.

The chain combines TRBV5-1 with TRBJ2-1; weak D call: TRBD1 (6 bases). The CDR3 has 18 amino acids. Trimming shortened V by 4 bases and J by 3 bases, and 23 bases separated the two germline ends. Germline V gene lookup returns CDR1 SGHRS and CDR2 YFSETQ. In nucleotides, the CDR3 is TGCGCCAGCAGCCCACTCGAGGGGGTGGCGGCTTACTACAATGAGCAGTTCTTC. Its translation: CASSPLEGVAAYYNEQFF.

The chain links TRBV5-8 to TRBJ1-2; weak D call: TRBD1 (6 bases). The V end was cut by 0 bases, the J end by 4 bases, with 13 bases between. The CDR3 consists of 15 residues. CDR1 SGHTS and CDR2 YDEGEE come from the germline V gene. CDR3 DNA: TGTGCCAGCAGCTTGGCCGGGGGGCGTACCTATGGCTACACCTTC. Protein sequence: CASSLAGGRTYGYTF.

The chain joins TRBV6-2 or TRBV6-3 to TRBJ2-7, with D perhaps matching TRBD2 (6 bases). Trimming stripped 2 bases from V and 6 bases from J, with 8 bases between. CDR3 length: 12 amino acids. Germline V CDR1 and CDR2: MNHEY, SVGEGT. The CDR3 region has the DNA TGTGCCAGCAGTTACCGACTAGGCGAGCAGTACGTC. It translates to CASSYRLGEQYV.